This T cell receptor (beta chain) was identified in a study of a mutant IDH1 vaccine in newly diagnosed glioma. Study details: Patients were pretreated with radiotherapy, temozolomide, or both, mostly both.

The time point is: week 47, end of study. It was 300 ug of mutant IDH1 20-mer peptide that made up each vaccine dose, given with topical imiquimod. Tumors from donors were new WHO grade 3 or 4 IDH1-mutant astrocytomas with ATRX loss. Here immunoSEQ multiplex PCR was the method, and the copy in TCRdb shows in-frame clones only, minus some. The sample includes about 90,000 clones, roughly nine tenths of them seen just once. About this clone: Its antigen is not identified.

Per the germline V gene, CDR1 is SGDLS and CDR2 is YYNGEE. Between the trimmed V and J ends, which lost 0 bases and 5 bases, there was a span of 9 bases. The CDR3 extends over 15 amino acids. Sequencing used PBMCs, obtained from a glioma patient whose treatment included an IDH1 peptide vaccine. The sequence was obtained from a woman in her forties or fifties with glioma. J is TRBJ1-6 and V is TRBV9; perhaps TRBD1 as D (5 bases). The CDR3 coding sequence is TGTGCCAGCAGCGTAGCAGGGAATAATAATTCACCCCTCCACTTT. It is translated as CASSVAGNNNSPLHF.